The entry below gives a single T cell receptor (beta chain) sequence along with its context. Its antigen is as yet unknown. Sequence data for DNA of cultured CD4+ T cells were generated by the Oncomine TCR Beta short-read assay. TCRdb re-derived calls from the PCR reads in MiXCR, one entry per CDR3 protein. The sample lists around 15,000 distinct CDR3 sequences; roughly 48% were seen once. This entry is derived from a study of vaccination and CD4 T cells after COVID-19. Study-wide background: As control conditions, cultures were given either a CEFX pool serving as positive control, an HIV-1 Nef pool, or no peptide at all.

Time point of the sample: late sampling 161 to 241 days after vaccination in three convalescent patients. Treatment indicated: roughly nine-day PBMC culture with coronavirus spike peptide pools or control peptides (ViraFEST assay). Germline CDR1 MNHNS, CDR2 SASEGT. The CDR3 length is 14 residues. Trimming took off 4 bases at V and 4 bases at J, with 13 bases between the two ends. This rearrangement joins TRBV6-1 to TRBJ1-1; a possible D gene is TRBD1 (6 bases). The sequence was collected from a human donor who had recovered from COVID-19. The input for sequencing was CD4+ T cells from blood, cultured in vitro, taken about 7 months after SARS-CoV-2 vaccination. The CDR3 DNA reads TGTGCCAGCAGTGGGAGGGGGGGGAGCACTGAAGCTTTCTTT. Translated, it gives CASSGRGGSTEAFF.